This T cell receptor beta chain appears in the sequencing data of a study of metastatic and nonmetastatic thyroid tumors. Study details: The study looked at repertoires side by side in blood and in tumor or nodule tissue from malignant and benign thyroid patients. General study findings and limits: TCR beta diversity was reportedly significantly higher in malignant thyroid tumors than benign nodules, in blood and tumor.

About this clone itself: Its antigen is unidentified.

In the original processing: A distant-metastasis classifier for papillary thyroid cancer was built using CDR3 differences across clinicopathological groups. MiXCR was used by TCRdb to re-call the PCR reads. The V and J calls, along with clone size, are taken from TCRdb and not from the paper's own processing. The repertoire holds about 35,000 clones, about 30% seen once, with more than 15% in the top ten. Not a single patient had been given any form of treatment at any point before undergoing thyroid surgery. The V gene's germline CDR1 is SGHAT and CDR2 FQNNGV. The CDR3 runs 13 residues. Trimming took off 1 base at V and 1 base at J, with 4 bases between the two ends.

The sequenced sample consisted of tumor tissue. The V gene is TRBV11-2, the J gene TRBJ1-1; D unclear. This sequence originates from a female donor with papillary thyroid cancer or a benign thyroid nodule (not recorded which). Some clones in this sample may be carry-over from other donors' samples. The CDR3 region has the DNA TGTGCCAGCAGCTTAGTAGGGAACACTGAAGCTTTCTTT. Protein product: CASSLVGNTEAFF.